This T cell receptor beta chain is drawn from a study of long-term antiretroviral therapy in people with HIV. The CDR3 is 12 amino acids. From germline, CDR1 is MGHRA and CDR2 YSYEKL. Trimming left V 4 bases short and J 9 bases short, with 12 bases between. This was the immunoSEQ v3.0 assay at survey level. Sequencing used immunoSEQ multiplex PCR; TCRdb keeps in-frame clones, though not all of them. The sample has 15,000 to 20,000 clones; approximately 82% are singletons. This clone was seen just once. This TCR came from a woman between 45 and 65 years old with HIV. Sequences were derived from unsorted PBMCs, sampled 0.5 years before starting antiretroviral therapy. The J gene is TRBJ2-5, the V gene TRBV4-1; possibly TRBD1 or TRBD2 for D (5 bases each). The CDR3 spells CASSPNRGPQYF. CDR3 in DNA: TGCGCCAGCAGCCCGAATCGGGGACCCCAGTACTTC.